The rows below give T cell receptor beta chains drawn from one sample of a study of cytomegalovirus exposure and HLA in healthy donors. The protocol was immunoSEQ multiplex PCR, while the TCRdb copy is restricted to in-frame clones and leaves out a portion. The profile covers some 160,000 clones, with around four fifths appearing a single time and about 1.4% taken by the ten largest. Sequences were obtained from PBMCs. The receptors were sampled from a woman aged 18 to 35 in good health and CMV-seronegative. Both conserved end residues are part of each CDR3. A D gene is named only where the DNA matches it firmly. For some rows the clone size is stated as once, few or many, or as a class when expanded; others skip it.

cdr3_length: 18
j_call: TRBJ2-6
v_call: TRBV19
d_call: -
clone_size: -
cdr3_nt: TGTGCCAGTAGTATAAGGGACTCCTACTCTAGGGGGGCCAACGTCCTGACTTTC
cdr3_aa: CASSIRDSYSRGANVLTF

cdr3_length: 16
j_call: TRBJ2-7
v_call: TRBV7-6
d_call: -
clone_size: -
cdr3_nt: TGTGCCAGCAGCTCCCCCTCGGGACAAAGCTCCTACGAGCAGTACTTC
cdr3_aa: CASSSPSGQSSYEQYF

cdr3_length: 14
j_call: TRBJ2-7
v_call: TRBV10-2
d_call: -
clone_size: -
cdr3_nt: TGCGCCAGCAGTGGAACAGGGAGATCGTTCGAGCAGTACTTC
cdr3_aa: CASSGTGRSFEQYF

cdr3_length: 15
j_call: TRBJ1-2
v_call: TRBV7-9
d_call: TRBD1
clone_size: -
cdr3_nt: TGTGCCAGCAGCCCCTCTGGGACAGGGGGTTTCGGCTACACCTTC
cdr3_aa: CASSPSGTGGFGYTF

cdr3_length: 17
j_call: TRBJ2-3
v_call: TRBV7-9
d_call: TRBD2
clone_size: -
cdr3_nt: TGTGCCAGCAGCTACGACCCCGGGGGGGGGATCGCAGATACGCAGTATTTT
cdr3_aa: CASSYDPGGGIADTQYF

cdr3_length: 14
j_call: TRBJ2-5
v_call: TRBV4-2
d_call: -
clone_size: -
cdr3_nt: TGTGCCAGCAGCCAAGAAGGGCCGGGGGAGACCCAGTACTTC
cdr3_aa: CASSQEGPGETQYF

cdr3_length: 13
j_call: TRBJ2-1
v_call: TRBV6-1
d_call: TRBD1
clone_size: -
cdr3_nt: TGTGCCAGCAGTGAAAGACAGGGCAATGAGCAGTTCTTC
cdr3_aa: CASSERQGNEQFF

cdr3_length: 15
j_call: TRBJ2-5
v_call: TRBV7-2
d_call: TRBD2
clone_size: -
cdr3_nt: TGTGCCAGCAGCCCGCAGCGGGGGCGGGGTGAGACCCAGTACTTC
cdr3_aa: CASSPQRGRGETQYF

cdr3_length: 15
j_call: TRBJ2-5
v_call: TRBV5-1
d_call: -
clone_size: -
cdr3_nt: TGCGCCAGCAGCTTGGCCGGGACAAGTCAAGAGACCCAGTACTTC
cdr3_aa: CASSLAGTSQETQYF

cdr3_length: 11
j_call: TRBJ2-7
v_call: TRBV19
d_call: -
clone_size: -
cdr3_nt: TGTGCCAGTAGTATAGGCGGCGAGCAGTACTTC
cdr3_aa: CASSIGGEQYF

cdr3_length: 19
j_call: TRBJ2-1
v_call: TRBV5-1
d_call: TRBD2
clone_size: -
cdr3_nt: TGCGCCAGCAGCTTGACCCTACGGACTAGCGGGGAAGTTTGGAATGAGCAGTTCTTC
cdr3_aa: CASSLTLRTSGEVWNEQFF

cdr3_length: 13
j_call: TRBJ2-7
v_call: TRBV27
d_call: -
clone_size: once
cdr3_nt: TGTGCCAGCAGTTCCGGGGTCAACTACGAGCAGTACTTC
cdr3_aa: CASSSGVNYEQYF

cdr3_length: 14
j_call: TRBJ1-5
v_call: TRBV6-5
d_call: -
clone_size: -
cdr3_nt: TGTGCCAGCAGCCAAGGAACAGGGAATCAGCCCCAGCATTTT
cdr3_aa: CASSQGTGNQPQHF

cdr3_length: 13
j_call: TRBJ2-2
v_call: TRBV5-6
d_call: -
clone_size: -
cdr3_nt: TGTGCCAGCAGCTTGGCCAGCACCGGGGAGCTGTTTTTT
cdr3_aa: CASSLASTGELFF

cdr3_length: 14
j_call: TRBJ2-5
v_call: TRBV29-1
d_call: TRBD1
clone_size: few
cdr3_nt: TGCAGCACCCAGTCCGGGACAGGGACGGAGACCCAGTACTTC
cdr3_aa: CSTQSGTGTETQYF

cdr3_length: 14
j_call: TRBJ1-5
v_call: TRBV10-3
d_call: -
clone_size: -
cdr3_nt: TGTGCCATCAGTACCGGGGGGGAGGATCAGCCCCAGCATTTT
cdr3_aa: CAISTGGEDQPQHF

cdr3_length: 15
j_call: TRBJ1-1
v_call: TRBV10-1
d_call: -
clone_size: -
cdr3_nt: TGCGCCAGCAGTGGAACAACCTCTGCGAGGACTGAAGCTTTCTTT
cdr3_aa: CASSGTTSARTEAFF

cdr3_length: 15
j_call: TRBJ2-6
v_call: TRBV14
d_call: -
clone_size: -
cdr3_nt: TGTGCCAGCAGCCCTCAGGGCTCTGGGGCCAACGGCCTGACTTTC
cdr3_aa: CASSPQGSGANGLTF

cdr3_length: 15
j_call: TRBJ1-5
v_call: TRBV28
d_call: TRBD1
clone_size: -
cdr3_nt: TGTGCCAGCAGCCAACCCACAGGGGGCAACCAGCCCCAGCATTTT
cdr3_aa: CASSQPTGGNQPQHF

cdr3_length: 15
j_call: TRBJ2-7
v_call: TRBV9
d_call: TRBD1
clone_size: -
cdr3_nt: TGTGCCAGCAGCGAGGACAGGGGTACCCCCTACGAGCAGTACTTC
cdr3_aa: CASSEDRGTPYEQYF

cdr3_length: 13
j_call: TRBJ1-5
v_call: TRBV2
d_call: TRBD1
clone_size: -
cdr3_nt: TGTGCCAGCAGGGGACAGACCAATCAGCCCCAGCATTTT
cdr3_aa: CASRGQTNQPQHF